This T cell receptor beta chain was captured in a study of T-cell reconstitution after alpha-beta-depleted transplantation in children. This sample's TCRbeta library carried unique molecular identifier barcodes. TCRdb analysed the PCR reads with MiXCR anew, one entry per CDR3 protein. The sample holds hundreds of thousands of distinct CDR3 sequences; less than 15% are singletons and the top ten take 0.79%. Study outcomes and limitations: Reportedly, alpha-beta T cells present about two months post-transplant originated from several hundred expanded clones of graft origin.

The germline V gene has CDR1 DFQATT and CDR2 SNEGSKA (reference sequence). The CDR3 runs 14 residues. Between the trimmed V and J ends, which lost 5 bases and 1 base, there was a span of 14 bases. As concerns this clonotype: The antigen is unknown.

The sample here was PBMCs, taken before TCRalphabeta/CD19-depleted stem cell transplant. This TCR was recovered from a girl aged 2 to 9 with congenital amegakaryocytic thrombocytopenia, due to receive a stem cell transplant. The chain is built from TRBV20-1 and TRBJ1-1; the D is unclear. The CDR3 loop is CSARPAQRNTEAFF. CDR3 sequence (DNA): TGCAGTGCTCGCCCGGCACAGCGGAACACTGAAGCTTTCTTT.